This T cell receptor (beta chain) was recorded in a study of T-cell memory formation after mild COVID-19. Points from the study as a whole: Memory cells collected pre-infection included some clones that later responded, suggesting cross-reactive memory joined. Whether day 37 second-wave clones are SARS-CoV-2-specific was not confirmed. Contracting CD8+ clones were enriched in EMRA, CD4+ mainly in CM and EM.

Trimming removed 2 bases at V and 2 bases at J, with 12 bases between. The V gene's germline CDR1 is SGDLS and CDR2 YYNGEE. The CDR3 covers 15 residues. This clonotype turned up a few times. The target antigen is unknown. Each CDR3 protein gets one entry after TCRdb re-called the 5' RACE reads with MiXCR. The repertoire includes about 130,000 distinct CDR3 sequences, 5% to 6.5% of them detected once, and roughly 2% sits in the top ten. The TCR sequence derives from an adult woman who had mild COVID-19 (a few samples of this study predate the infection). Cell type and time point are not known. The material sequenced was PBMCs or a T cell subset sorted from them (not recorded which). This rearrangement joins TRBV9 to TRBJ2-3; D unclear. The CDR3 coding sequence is TGTGCCAGCAGCGTGTCGGGTGGGTACACAGATACGCAGTATTTT. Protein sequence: CASSVSGGYTDTQYF.